Sequencing of this TCR beta chain was carried out in a study of blood T cell repertoires in COVID-19. Study as a whole: Acute and convalescent COVID-19 specimens originated in the United States, Italy and Spain. T cells, B-cell-depleted T cells, or PBMCs supplied cDNA or gDNA.

V lost 6 bases to trimming and J lost 6 bases, with 11 bases between them. The CDR3 is 13 amino acids. In the original processing: Amplification of reference gene primers provided the estimated nucleated cell counts. Measured with immunoSEQ multiplex PCR; TCRdb has only the in-frame clones, and not every one. D and trimming were read from the DNA, whereas the V and J calls and clone size are those reported in that table. Among some 490,000 clones listed, roughly 88% were seen once. The chain employs TRBV12-3 or TRBV12-4 and TRBJ1-4, with D possibly matching TRBD1 (6 bases). Source material: peripheral blood. The sequence came from a human donor in a cohort sampled during active COVID-19. CDR3 protein: CASRTGSYEKLFF. For the CDR3, the DNA is TGTGCCAGCAGAACAGGGTCCTATGAAAAACTGTTTTTT.